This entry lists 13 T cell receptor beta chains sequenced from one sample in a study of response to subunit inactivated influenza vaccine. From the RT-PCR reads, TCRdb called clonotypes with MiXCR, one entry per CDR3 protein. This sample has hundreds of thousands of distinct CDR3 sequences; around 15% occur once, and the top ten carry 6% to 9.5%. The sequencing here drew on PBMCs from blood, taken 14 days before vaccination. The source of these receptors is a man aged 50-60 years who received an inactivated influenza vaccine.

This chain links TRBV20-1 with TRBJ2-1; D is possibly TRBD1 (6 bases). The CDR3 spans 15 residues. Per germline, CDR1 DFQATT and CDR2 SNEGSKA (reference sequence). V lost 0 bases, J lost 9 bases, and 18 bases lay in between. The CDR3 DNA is TGCAGTGCTAGAGATGCCGGGACACCGGGCGTTGAGCAGTTCTTC. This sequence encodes CSARDAGTPGVEQFF.

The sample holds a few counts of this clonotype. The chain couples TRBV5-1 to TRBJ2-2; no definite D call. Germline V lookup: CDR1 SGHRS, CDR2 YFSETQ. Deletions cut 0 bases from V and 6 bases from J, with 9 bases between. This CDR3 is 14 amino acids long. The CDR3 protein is CASSLEQWAGELFF. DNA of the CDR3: TGCGCCAGCAGCTTGGAACAGTGGGCCGGGGAGCTGTTTTTT.

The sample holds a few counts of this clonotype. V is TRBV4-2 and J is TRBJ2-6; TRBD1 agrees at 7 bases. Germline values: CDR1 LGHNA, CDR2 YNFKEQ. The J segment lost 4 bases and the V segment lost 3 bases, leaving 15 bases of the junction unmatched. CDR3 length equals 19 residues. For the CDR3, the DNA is TGTGCCAGCAGCCAGACCTACAGGGGTTTTGGCTCCGGGGCCAACGTCCTGACTTTC. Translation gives CASSQTYRGFGSGANVLTF.

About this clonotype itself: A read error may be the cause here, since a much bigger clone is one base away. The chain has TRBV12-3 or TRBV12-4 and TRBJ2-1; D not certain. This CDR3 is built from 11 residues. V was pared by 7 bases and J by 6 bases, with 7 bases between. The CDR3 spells CASTLSNEQFF. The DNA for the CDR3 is TGTGCCAGCACCCTCTCCAATGAGCAGTTCTTC.

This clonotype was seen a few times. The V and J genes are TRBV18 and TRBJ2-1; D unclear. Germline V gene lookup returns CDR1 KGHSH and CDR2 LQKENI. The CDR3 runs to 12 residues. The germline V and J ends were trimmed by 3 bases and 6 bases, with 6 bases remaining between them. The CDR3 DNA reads TGTGCCAGCTCACCGAAAGGCAATGAGCAGTTCTTC. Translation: CASSPKGNEQFF.

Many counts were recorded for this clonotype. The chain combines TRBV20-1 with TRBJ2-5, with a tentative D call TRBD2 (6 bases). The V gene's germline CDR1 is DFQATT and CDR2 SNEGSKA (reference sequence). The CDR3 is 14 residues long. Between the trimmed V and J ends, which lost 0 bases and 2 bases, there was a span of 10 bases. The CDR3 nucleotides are TGCAGTGCTAGAGAGGGGACTTTACAAGAGACCCAGTACTTC. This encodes CSAREGTLQETQYF.

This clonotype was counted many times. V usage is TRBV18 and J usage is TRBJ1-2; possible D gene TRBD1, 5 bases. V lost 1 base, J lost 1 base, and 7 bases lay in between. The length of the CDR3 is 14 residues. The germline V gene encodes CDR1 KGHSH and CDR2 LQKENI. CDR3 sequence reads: CASSPQGINYGYTF. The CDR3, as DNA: TGTGCCAGCTCACCACAGGGGATTAACTATGGCTACACCTTC.

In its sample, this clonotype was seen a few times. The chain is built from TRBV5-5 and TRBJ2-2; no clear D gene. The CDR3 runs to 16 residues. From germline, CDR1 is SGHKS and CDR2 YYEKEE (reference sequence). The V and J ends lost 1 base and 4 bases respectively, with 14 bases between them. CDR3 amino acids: CASSLRPGASTGELFF. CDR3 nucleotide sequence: TGTGCCAGCAGCTTGCGGCCAGGTGCGAGCACCGGGGAGCTGTTTTTT.

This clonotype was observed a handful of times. The CDR3, as DNA: TGTGCCAGCAGCTTGGCCTTGGGCAGGGCGGCAACTAATGAAAAACTGTTTTTT. Its translation: CASSLALGRAATNEKLFF. The chain recombines TRBV5-5 with TRBJ1-4, with D perhaps matching TRBD1 (5 bases). Germline values: CDR1 SGHKS, CDR2 YYEKEE (reference sequence). The CDR3 sequence is 18 residues long. Trimming took off 0 bases at V and 0 bases at J, with 15 bases between the two ends.

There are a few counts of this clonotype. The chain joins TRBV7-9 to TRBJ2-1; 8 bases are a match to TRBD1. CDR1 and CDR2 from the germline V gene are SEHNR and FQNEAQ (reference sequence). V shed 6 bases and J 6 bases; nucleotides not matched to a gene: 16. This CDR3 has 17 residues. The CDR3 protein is CASSSGVRGRVGNEQFF. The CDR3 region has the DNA TGTGCCAGCAGTTCAGGGGTCAGGGGGCGCGTGGGCAATGAGCAGTTCTTC.

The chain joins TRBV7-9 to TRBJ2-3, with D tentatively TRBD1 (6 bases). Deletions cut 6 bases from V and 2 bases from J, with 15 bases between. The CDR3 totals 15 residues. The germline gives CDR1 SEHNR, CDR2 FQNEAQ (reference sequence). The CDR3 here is CASSEDRSNTDTQYF. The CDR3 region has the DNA TGTGCCAGCAGTGAAGACAGGTCGAACACAGATACGCAGTATTTT.

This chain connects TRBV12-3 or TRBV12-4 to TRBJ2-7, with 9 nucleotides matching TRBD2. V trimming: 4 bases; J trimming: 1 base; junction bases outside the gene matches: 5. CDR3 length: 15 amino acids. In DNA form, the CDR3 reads TGTGCCAGCAGTTCCTCAGCGGGGGGTTCCTACGAGCAGTACTTC. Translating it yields CASSSSAGGSYEQYF.

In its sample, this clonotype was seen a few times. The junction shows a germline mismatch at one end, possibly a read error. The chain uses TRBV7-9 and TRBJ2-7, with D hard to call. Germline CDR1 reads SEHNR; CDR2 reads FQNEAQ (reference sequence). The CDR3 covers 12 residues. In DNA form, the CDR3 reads TGTGCCAGCAGCCCTAAACCTTTGGTGGGAAACTTC. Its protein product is CASSPKPLVGNF.